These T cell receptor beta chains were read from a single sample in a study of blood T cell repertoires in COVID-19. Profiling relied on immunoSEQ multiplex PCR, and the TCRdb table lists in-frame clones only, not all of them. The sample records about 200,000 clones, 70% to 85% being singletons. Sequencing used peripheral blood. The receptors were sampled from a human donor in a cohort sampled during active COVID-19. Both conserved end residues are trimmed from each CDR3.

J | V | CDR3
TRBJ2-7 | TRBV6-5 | ASRRRDRGLYEQY
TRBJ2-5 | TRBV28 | ASSLSRVLETQY
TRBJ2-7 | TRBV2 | ASSEQRYSYEQY
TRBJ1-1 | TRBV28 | ASSSNRGRAF
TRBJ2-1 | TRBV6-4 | ASRAGTREWGEQF
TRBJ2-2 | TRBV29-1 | SAGLAGGLGTGELF
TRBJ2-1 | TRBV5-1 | ASSLGGQSSYNEQF
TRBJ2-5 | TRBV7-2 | ASSFISRQETQY
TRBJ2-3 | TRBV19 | ASSKGLAGFTDTQY
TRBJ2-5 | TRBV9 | ASSANRGHETQY
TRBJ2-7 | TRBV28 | ASSFWGGEQY
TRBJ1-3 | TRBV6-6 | ASSPRGSKGALLSSGNTIY
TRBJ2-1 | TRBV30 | AWSDKGSGFDNEQF
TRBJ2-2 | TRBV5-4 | ASSLGGARGTGELF
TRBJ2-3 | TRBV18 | ASSPGTATQY
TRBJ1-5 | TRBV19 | ASSPRAGNRNQPQH
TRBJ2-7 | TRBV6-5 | ASNRPPSYEQY
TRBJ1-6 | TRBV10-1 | ASSESDRENSPLH
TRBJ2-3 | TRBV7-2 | ASSQLDTQY
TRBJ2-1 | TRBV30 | AWSVKSRAPEQF
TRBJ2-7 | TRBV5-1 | ASSFQGPPYEQY
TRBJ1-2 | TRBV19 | ASSSGGTGEGNYGYT
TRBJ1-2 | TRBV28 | ASSLYGGSYGYT
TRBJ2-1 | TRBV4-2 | ASSPQGGLHNEQF
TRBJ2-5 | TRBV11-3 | ASSLTQQETQY
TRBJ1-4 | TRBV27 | ASSSLGASSEKLF
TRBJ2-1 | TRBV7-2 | ASSLGGGSYNEQF
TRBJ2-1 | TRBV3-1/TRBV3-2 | ASSQDGVGLATKGHEQF
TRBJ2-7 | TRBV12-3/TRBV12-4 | ASNTGGGLSQY
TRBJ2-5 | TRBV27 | ASSTRTQETQY
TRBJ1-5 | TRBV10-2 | ASSEFTGLPNQPQH
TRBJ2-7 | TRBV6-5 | ASSWRAQNYNEQY
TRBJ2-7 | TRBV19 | ASSQDFWSGSSYEQY
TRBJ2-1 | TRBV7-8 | ASSLAGLIYNEQF
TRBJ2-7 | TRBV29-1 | SVEAGESYEQY
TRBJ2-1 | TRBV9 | ASSPRGQGTYNEQF
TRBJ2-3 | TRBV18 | ASSSIPRTSGLLRDTQY
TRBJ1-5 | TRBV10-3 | AISASGDRGDQPQH
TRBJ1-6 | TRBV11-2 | ASRSSSYNSPLH
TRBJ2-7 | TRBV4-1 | ASSQERGFSYEQY
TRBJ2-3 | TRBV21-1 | ASSKEQREGQNPGTDTQY
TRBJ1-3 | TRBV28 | ASSLGSSGNTIY
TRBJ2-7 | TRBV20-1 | SASEGLVGSYEQY
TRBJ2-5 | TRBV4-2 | ASSQVLRQGAGQETQY
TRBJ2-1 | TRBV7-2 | ASSSGLAGVVVTYNEQF
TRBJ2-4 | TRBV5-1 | ASRPGLAGDGHIQY
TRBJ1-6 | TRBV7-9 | ASSLVAHPNSPLH
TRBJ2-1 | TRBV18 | ASSPETKQF
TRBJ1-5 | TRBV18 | ASSPSGEGQPQH
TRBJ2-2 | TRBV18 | ASSQQAGRTGELF
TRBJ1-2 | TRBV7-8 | ASSSTTGRVGYT
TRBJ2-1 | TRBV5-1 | ASSLARTIGNEQF
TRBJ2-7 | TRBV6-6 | ASSHSGGVYEQY
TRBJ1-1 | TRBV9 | ASSAPGGGNTEAF
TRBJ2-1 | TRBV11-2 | ASSLVAGATEQF
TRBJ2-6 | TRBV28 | ASSPPTGSAGANVLT
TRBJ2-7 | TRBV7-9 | ASSLGDKLPQY